This is a list of T cell receptor beta chains from one sample in a study of cytomegalovirus exposure and HLA in healthy donors. Assay: immunoSEQ multiplex PCR; the TCRdb copy retains only in-frame clones and omits some. The sample holds fewer than 200,000 clones; approximately 81% are singletons and the top ten take under 1.1%. Sequenced sample: PBMCs. The receptors were sampled from a man aged 30-40 years in good health and CMV-seronegative. The CDR3 runs from the conserved cysteine through the conserved F or W. A D gene is named only where the DNA matches it firmly. Some rows mark clone size as missing; the rest say once, few, many or name a class of expanded clone.

d_call j_call cdr3_length v_call clone_size cdr3_nt cdr3_aa
- TRBJ1-1 13 TRBV5-1 - TGCGCCAGCAGCGAGGTTGTAAGCACTGAAGCTTTCTTT CASSEVVSTEAFF
- TRBJ1-1 14 TRBV4-1 - TGCGCCAGCGGACTAATTAGAGGAAACACTGAAGCTTTCTTT CASGLIRGNTEAFF
TRBD1 TRBJ2-2 15 TRBV2 - TGTGCCAGCGGAGCGGACAGGGCTGGGACCGGGGAGCTGTTTTTT CASGADRAGTGELFF
- TRBJ2-1 14 TRBV27 - TGTGCCAGCAGTTTCGACTTGATGGGCAATGAGCAGTTCTTC CASSFDLMGNEQFF
- TRBJ2-7 15 TRBV6-5 - TGTGCCAGCAGTTCCCCGGCTGGGCGATCCTACGAGCAGTACTTC CASSSPAGRSYEQYF
TRBD1 TRBJ2-5 19 TRBV23-1 - TGCGCCAGCAGCCTCAATCAAACGATTAGTACAGGGGTGAACGAGACCCAGTACTTC CASSLNQTISTGVNETQYF
TRBD2 TRBJ2-5 20 TRBV7-3 - TGTGCCAGCAGCTACCTACCGACTAGCGGGAGGGCCGGACGCCAAGAGACCCAGTACTTC CASSYLPTSGRAGRQETQYF
- TRBJ2-3 16 TRBV5-1 - TGCGCCAGCAGCTTGGAGGCAGGGACTAGCACAGATACGCAGTATTTT CASSLEAGTSTDTQYF
TRBD2 TRBJ2-1 15 TRBV6-5 - TGTGCCAGCAGACTGCCTGGGACTAGTAACAATGAGCAGTTCTTC CASRLPGTSNNEQFF
- TRBJ1-1 14 TRBV5-1 - TGCGCCAGCAGCAGCGAGAGGATGAACACTGAAGCTTTCTTT CASSSERMNTEAFF
- TRBJ2-7 13 TRBV16 - TGTGCCAGCAGCCAGGGGTCAGGGGCCGAGCAGTACTTC CASSQGSGAEQYF
- TRBJ2-5 14 TRBV5-4 - TGTGCCAGCAGCTTGGAAGGCGGATGGGAGACCCAGTACTTC CASSLEGGWETQYF
- TRBJ1-4 19 TRBV12-2 - TGTGCAAGTCGCGCCCGACCTACGGCGGGGTCCATAACTAATGAAAAACTGTTTTTT CASRARPTAGSITNEKLFF
TRBD2 TRBJ2-3 16 TRBV5-4 - TGTGCCAGCAGCACCGATCCTAGCGGCTATACAGATACGCAGTATTTT CASSTDPSGYTDTQYF
TRBD2 TRBJ2-7 16 TRBV7-2 - TGTGCCAGCAGCTTAGTGGGCGGGAGCTCAACCTACGAGCAGTACTTC CASSLVGGSSTYEQYF
TRBD1 TRBJ2-7 14 TRBV14 few TGTGCCAGCAGCCTGGGACAGGGTTTCTACGAGCAGTACTTC CASSLGQGFYEQYF
- TRBJ2-3 16 TRBV5-8 - TGTGCCAGCACCCCGTTGGGCGGGCTCTTGACAGATACGCAGTATTTT CASTPLGGLLTDTQYF
- TRBJ2-2 13 TRBV6-4 - TGTGCCAGCAGTGACCGTAACACCGGGGAGCTGTTTTTT CASSDRNTGELFF
TRBD1 TRBJ1-2 15 TRBV5-4 - TGTGCCAGCAGCTCACAGGGGGCGCAATATTCTGGCTACACCTTC CASSSQGAQYSGYTF
- TRBJ2-5 12 TRBV19 - TGTGCCAGTAGTATGCCCGGAGAGACCCAGTACTTC CASSMPGETQYF
- TRBJ2-1 17 TRBV11-2 - TGTGCCAGCAGCTTAGATCGGGGATGGGGATCCTACAATGAGCAGTTCTTC CASSLDRGWGSYNEQFF
TRBD2 TRBJ2-3 14 TRBV7-9 - TGTGCCAGCAGCCGTAGCGGGAGGGGAGATACGCAGTATTTT CASSRSGRGDTQYF